What follows is one T cell receptor beta chain and its context. The antigen is undetermined. CDR1 and CDR2 from the germline V gene are SQVTM and ANQGSEA. With 4 bases removed from V and 4 bases from J, the gap between germline ends came to 8 bases. The CDR3 spans 12 residues. This sample was taken from a study of identical twins. Findings of the study overall: Less excess twin sharing appeared in beta out-of-frame sequences.

TCRdb used MiXCR to reprocess the 5' RACE reads, holding one entry per CDR3 protein. Counted here are roughly 570,000 distinct CDR3 sequences, over 8.5% occurring once; the ten biggest clones make up approximately 3.2%. These same records also appear under a second study, on yellow fever vaccine responses in identical twins.

The chain couples TRBV29-1 to TRBJ1-5; tentatively, D is TRBD1 (5 bases). The clonotype originates from a woman aged 18-29 years in good health. The specimen was PBMCs. The CDR3 DNA sequence: TGCAGCGTTGCGGGACTGAATCAGCCCCAGCATTTT. It translates to CSVAGLNQPQHF.